This is a list of T cell receptor beta chains from one sample in a study of blood T cell repertoires in COVID-19. This table comes from immunoSEQ multiplex PCR, and its TCRdb copy is limited to in-frame clones, with some not included. The sample has under 500,000 clones; about 85% are singletons. Material: PBMCs or T cells enriched from blood (not recorded which). The receptors come from a woman between 18 and 30 years old with acute COVID-19. Each CDR3 is given with its conserved first and last residue. A D gene is named only where the DNA matches it firmly. Clone sizes are given selectively: once, few, many, or a class where the clone is expanded.

abundance	v_gene	d_gene	j_gene	CDR3nt	CDR3aa
-	TRBV5-1	TRBD1	TRBJ2-7	TGCGCCAGCAGCGGGACAGGGACAGACATCCCATCTTTATACGAGCAGTACTTC	CASSGTGTDIPSLYEQYF
-	TRBV7-9	TRBD1	TRBJ1-2	TGTGCCAGCAGCCGAGGACAGGGGGTTTCTGGCTACACCTTC	CASSRGQGVSGYTF
-	TRBV6-5	-	TRBJ1-6	TGTGCCAGCAGTTACTCTGCTAGGAATTCACCCCTCCACTTT	CASSYSARNSPLHF
-	TRBV7-9	-	TRBJ1-4	TGTGCCAGCAGCTTAGCGCCGGGACTTGCAACTAATGAAAAACTGTTTTTT	CASSLAPGLATNEKLFF
few	TRBV3-1/TRBV3-2	TRBD2	TRBJ2-1	TGTGCCAGCAGCCCAACTAGCGGGGACAATGAGCAGTTCTTC	CASSPTSGDNEQFF
-	TRBV28	-	TRBJ1-4	TGTGCCAGCAGAAGAGCAACTAATGAAAAACTGTTTTTT	CASRRATNEKLFF
-	TRBV5-6	-	TRBJ2-4	TGTGCCAGCAGCTTGGCAGGGCTAGTTTATGGAAACATTCAGTACTTC	CASSLAGLVYGNIQYF
-	TRBV15	-	TRBJ1-1	TGTGCCACCAGCCCGGGAATGAACACTGAAGCTTTCTTT	CATSPGMNTEAFF
-	TRBV13	TRBD1	TRBJ1-3	TGTGCCAGCAGTCCGGGACAGGGGAGAAACACCATATATTTT	CASSPGQGRNTIYF
-	TRBV19	TRBD1	TRBJ1-2	TGTGCCAGTAGTACCCGGGACAGGGCCTCCTATGGCTACACCTTC	CASSTRDRASYGYTF
-	TRBV7-2	-	TRBJ1-5	TGTGCCAGCAGCTTAGTTTCGGCAGGGGATTCCAATCAGCCCCAGCATTTT	CASSLVSAGDSNQPQHF
-	TRBV10-2	-	TRBJ1-5	TGCGCCAGCAGTGAGTCGGGGCGTAATCAGCCCCAGCATTTT	CASSESGRNQPQHF
-	TRBV28	TRBD1	TRBJ2-7	TGTGCCAGCAGTTCGGGACAGCGCGAGCAGTACTTC	CASSSGQREQYF
-	TRBV14	-	TRBJ2-3	TGTGCCAGCAGCCAAGGACGGGACACAGATACGCAGTATTTT	CASSQGRDTDTQYF
-	TRBV2	-	TRBJ2-2	TGTGCCAGCAATGTTCTAGTTCCCGGGGAGCTGTTTTTT	CASNVLVPGELFF
-	TRBV19	-	TRBJ2-6	TGTGCCAGTAGTATAACGACGATGGGGCCTGGGGCCAACGTCCTGACTTTC	CASSITTMGPGANVLTF
-	TRBV6-1	-	TRBJ2-1	TGTGCCAGCAGTGAAGCGTTGTCAGGGGGGAATGAGCAGTTCTTC	CASSEALSGGNEQFF
-	TRBV2	-	TRBJ2-3	TGTGCCATGTCCCGAGACTACTACACAGATACGCAGTATTTT	CAMSRDYYTDTQYF
-	TRBV2	-	TRBJ2-1	TGTGCCAGCAGTGAAGCTGCGGACACTTCTGAGCAGTTCTTC	CASSEAADTSEQFF
-	TRBV6-1	TRBD1	TRBJ1-4	TGTGCCAGCAGTGAGAGCTCACAGGGGGGAAATGAAAAACTGTTTTTT	CASSESSQGGNEKLFF
-	TRBV4-2	-	TRBJ2-7	TGTGCCAGCAGCCAAGAGGGCGGGATCTACGAGCAGTACTTC	CASSQEGGIYEQYF
-	TRBV6-5	-	TRBJ1-2	TGTGCCAGCAGGCAACAGGGAGATTATTATGGCTACACCTTC	CASRQQGDYYGYTF
-	TRBV6-2/TRBV6-3	-	TRBJ1-5	TGTGCCAGCAGTAGGGGGTTGTATCAGCCCCAGCATTTT	CASSRGLYQPQHF
-	TRBV11-2	-	TRBJ1-2	TGTGCCAGCAGCACAGACCCTAACTATGGCTACACCTTC	CASSTDPNYGYTF
-	TRBV7-9	-	TRBJ2-2	TGTGCCAGCAGAGTCAACCTAGCGAACACCGGGGAGCTGTTTTTT	CASRVNLANTGELFF
-	TRBV27	TRBD1	TRBJ1-2	TGTGCCAGCAGCCCTACGGGACAGGGGGCCCGGGGCTACACCTTC	CASSPTGQGARGYTF
-	TRBV5-4	-	TRBJ2-5	TGTGCCAGCAGCTTGGGGGGGCGAGAGACCCAGTACTTC	CASSLGGRETQYF
-	TRBV7-9	TRBD2	TRBJ2-1	TGTGCCAGCAGCCCGTACAGCGGGAGCTCCTACAATGAGCAGTTCTTC	CASSPYSGSSYNEQFF
-	TRBV7-2	-	TRBJ2-7	TGTGCCAGCAGCTTAGTGCGTGCCTACGAGCAGTACTTC	CASSLVRAYEQYF
-	TRBV5-8	TRBD1	TRBJ2-7	TGTGCCAGCAGCAGTTCCGGGACAGGGGGAGTTCGGCAGTACTTC	CASSSSGTGGVRQYF
-	TRBV7-8	-	TRBJ2-7	TGTGCCAGCAGCTTACAGGACAGCTACGAGCAGTACTTC	CASSLQDSYEQYF
once	TRBV27	-	TRBJ2-1	TGTGCCAGCAGTTTATCGTCGGGGGAGAAGTACAATGAGCAGTTCTTC	CASSLSSGEKYNEQFF
-	TRBV5-1	TRBD1	TRBJ1-3	TGCGCCAGCAGCTCCCGGGGGCAGGGGGCGAGCTCTGGAAACACCATATATTTT	CASSSRGQGASSGNTIYF
once	TRBV9	TRBD2	TRBJ2-2	TGTGCCAGCAGCCCGGGACTAGCGGGAGGGCCCACCGGGGAGCTGTTTTTT	CASSPGLAGGPTGELFF
-	TRBV5-1	-	TRBJ1-1	TGCGCCAGCAGTTTCCAGGGGAACACTGAAGCTTTCTTT	CASSFQGNTEAFF
-	TRBV2	-	TRBJ1-4	TGTGCCAGCAGTGAAAGATGGGGGGGGCGTGAAAAACTGTTTTTT	CASSERWGGREKLFF
-	TRBV27	-	TRBJ1-5	TGTGCCAGCAGTTTATCATTACTAGATCAGCCCCAGCATTTT	CASSLSLLDQPQHF
once	TRBV5-1	TRBD1	TRBJ1-2	TGCGCCAGCAGCCCAGAACGGACAGGGAGCTATGGCTACACCTTC	CASSPERTGSYGYTF
once	TRBV5-1	-	TRBJ1-2	TGCGCCAGCAGCTCTCCACCGCCCCAGGGTAACGATGGCTACACCTTC	CASSSPPPQGNDGYTF
-	TRBV4-3	TRBD1	TRBJ1-2	TGCGCCAGCAGCCAAGACCAGGGACAGCCCTATGGCTACACCTTC	CASSQDQGQPYGYTF
-	TRBV5-6	-	TRBJ2-1	TGTGCCAGCAGCTTGGTTAGCGGCTACTACAATGAGCAGTTCTTC	CASSLVSGYYNEQFF
-	TRBV5-5	-	TRBJ1-1	TGTGCCAGCAGTTACTCGGGGTGGGGATCCGGGGGCACTGAAGCTTTCTTT	CASSYSGWGSGGTEAFF
-	TRBV15	TRBD1	TRBJ1-6	TGTGCCACCAGCAGATCCCGGGACAGGGGATCACCCCTCCACTTT	CATSRSRDRGSPLHF
-	TRBV20-1	-	TRBJ2-5	TGCAGTGCTAGTGGGAGACAGGAACAAGAGACCCAGTACTTC	CSASGRQEQETQYF
-	TRBV6-5	TRBD2	TRBJ2-1	TGTGCCAGCAGACCACTAGCGGCCAATGAGCAGTTCTTC	CASRPLAANEQFF
-	TRBV7-6	-	TRBJ2-1	TGTGCCAGCAGCCTACGAGACAATGAGCAGTTCTTC	CASSLRDNEQFF
-	TRBV7-9	-	TRBJ2-2	TGTGCCAGCAGCCCCCAGTCGACCGGGGAGCTGTTTTTT	CASSPQSTGELFF
-	TRBV10-3	TRBD1	TRBJ1-2	TGTGCCATCAGTGCTCGACAGGGCTTCGGCTACACCTTC	CAISARQGFGYTF
-	TRBV7-2	-	TRBJ1-3	TGTGCCAGCAACCGAAGGGTGGGGGCGGGAAACACCATATATTTT	CASNRRVGAGNTIYF
-	TRBV7-2	-	TRBJ1-5	TGTGCCAGCAGCTTAGCATTCCAGGGGAGTAAGCCCCAGCATTTT	CASSLAFQGSKPQHF
-	TRBV29-1	-	TRBJ1-1	TGCAGCGTCCAACAGGCGAACACTGAAGCTTTCTTT	CSVQQANTEAFF
-	TRBV7-8	TRBD2	TRBJ2-3	TGTGCCAGCAGCTTAGTTAGCGGGGCCACAGATACGCAGTATTTT	CASSLVSGATDTQYF